These 3 T cell receptor beta chains share one sample of origin, sequenced in a study of cytomegalovirus exposure and HLA in healthy donors. PCR was performed using 60 Vbeta and 13 Jbeta primers. Here immunoSEQ multiplex PCR was the method, and the copy in TCRdb shows in-frame clones only, minus some. The sample contains fewer than 250,000 clones, approximately 80% of which appear only once. The sequencing sample was made of PBMCs. The origin of the receptors is a girl under 18 in good health and CMV-seronegative.

J is TRBJ1-1 and V is TRBV6-1, with D perhaps TRBD1 (5 bases). The germline V and J ends were trimmed by 6 bases and 0 bases, with 11 bases remaining between them. CDR1 is MNHNS, CDR2 SASEGT, per germline. This CDR3 is 14 amino acids long. The CDR3 is CASSFLQVNTEAFF. Here the CDR3 DNA reads TGTGCCAGCAGCTTCTTACAGGTGAACACTGAAGCTTTCTTT.

This chain joins TRBV6-5 and TRBJ1-5, with a tentative D call TRBD1 (6 bases). Germline lookup yields CDR1 MNHEY and CDR2 SVGAGI. The V and J ends lost 4 bases and 6 bases respectively, with 13 bases between them. The CDR3 is 14 residues long. The CDR3 DNA reads as TGTGCCAGCAGTTCAGCAGGGGATCGTCAGCCCCAGCATTTT. This encodes CASSSAGDRQPQHF.

This CDR3 reads CASLLTLDREAFF. CDR3 nucleotides: TGTGCCAGCCTGCTTACCCTTGACAGGGAAGCTTTCTTT. J is TRBJ1-1 and V is TRBV21-1; TRBD1, the table's D call, lacks a check against the DNA. TRBV21-1 is marked as a pseudogene. This CDR3 region has 13 residues.